This T cell receptor beta chain was identified during a study of cytomegalovirus exposure and HLA in healthy donors. In the study overall: Early released data had around 88 million unique TCRs, all coming from HLA-typed donors. General study results and limits: Evidence from a later analysis indicated that most CMV-associated TCR beta chains looked HLA-restricted. Sequence variants that were highly shared formed a cluster that was likely a sequencing artifact.

Though probably carrying unrecorded immune exposures, donors were nominally healthy at sampling. Points on this clone: The target antigen is unknown.

The CDR3 is 14 residues long. The germline V gene has CDR1 SGHDT and CDR2 YYEEEE. The V end lost 2 bases, the J end lost 1 base, and 9 bases lay between the germline ends. The PCR employed 60 Vbeta primers together with 13 Jbeta primers. Assay used: immunoSEQ multiplex PCR; TCRdb lists only in-frame clones, some missing. In the table there are about 110,000 clones, roughly 77% of which are singletons. This clonotype originated in a man aged 35 to 55 in good health and CMV-seronegative. V usage is TRBV5-6 and J usage is TRBJ1-1; D is uncertain. The source material was PBMCs. This chain's CDR3 is CASSFFGGNTEAFF. The CDR3, as DNA: TGTGCCAGCAGCTTCTTTGGAGGGAACACTGAAGCTTTCTTT.